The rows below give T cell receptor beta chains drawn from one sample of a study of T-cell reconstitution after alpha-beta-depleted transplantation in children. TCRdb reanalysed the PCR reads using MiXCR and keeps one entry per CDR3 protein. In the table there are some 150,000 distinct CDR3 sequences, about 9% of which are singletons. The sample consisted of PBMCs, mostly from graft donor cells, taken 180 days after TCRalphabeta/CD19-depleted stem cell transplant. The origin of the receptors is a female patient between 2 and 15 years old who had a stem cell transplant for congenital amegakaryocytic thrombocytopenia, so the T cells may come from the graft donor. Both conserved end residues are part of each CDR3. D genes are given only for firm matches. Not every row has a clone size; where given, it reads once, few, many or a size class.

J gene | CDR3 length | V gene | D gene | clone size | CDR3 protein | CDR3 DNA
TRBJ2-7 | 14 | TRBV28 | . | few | CASSLRMWSYEQYF | TGTGCCAGCAGTTTGAGGATGTGGTCCTACGAGCAGTACTTC
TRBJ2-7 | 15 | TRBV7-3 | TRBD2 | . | CASSSGLAGTYEQYF | TGTGCCAGCAGCTCGGGACTAGCGGGGACCTACGAGCAGTACTTC
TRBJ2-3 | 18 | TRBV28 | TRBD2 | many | CASSYWRSASGSTDTQYF | TGTGCCAGCAGTTATTGGCGTTCGGCTAGCGGGAGCACAGATACGCAGTATTTT
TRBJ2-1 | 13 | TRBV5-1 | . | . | CASSLSSMNEEFF | TGCGCCAGCAGCTTGTCTAGCATGAATGAGGAGTTCTTC
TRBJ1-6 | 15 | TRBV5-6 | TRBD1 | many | CASSHGTGNNSPLHF | TGTGCCAGCAGCCACGGGACAGGGAATAATTCACCCCTCCACTTT
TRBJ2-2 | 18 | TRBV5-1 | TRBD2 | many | CASSLRTSGITNTGELFF | TGCGCCAGCAGCTTGAGGACTAGCGGGATTACGAACACCGGGGAGCTGTTTTTT
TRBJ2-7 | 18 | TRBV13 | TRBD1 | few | CASSSRDSRLQGSYEQYF | TGTGCCAGCAGCTCCCGGGACAGTCGTCTTCAAGGGTCCTACGAGCAGTACTTC
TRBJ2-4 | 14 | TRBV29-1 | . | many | CSASGVTAKNIQYF | TGCAGCGCGTCGGGCGTTACAGCCAAAAACATTCAGTACTTC
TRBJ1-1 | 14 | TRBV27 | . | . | CASSSLLHNTEAFF | TGTGCCAGCAGTTCGTTACTTCATAACACTGAAGCTTTCTTT
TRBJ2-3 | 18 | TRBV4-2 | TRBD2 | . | CASSVARSSGRSTDTQYF | TGTGCCAGCAGCGTCGCGCGCTCTAGCGGGAGGAGCACAGATACGCAGTATTTT
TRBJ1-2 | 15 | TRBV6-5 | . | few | CASSTRALTSYGYTF | TGTGCCAGCAGTACCCGGGCCCTCACGAGCTATGGCTACACCTTC
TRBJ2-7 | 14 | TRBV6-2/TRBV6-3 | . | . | CASSYQQLNYEQYF | TGTGCCAGCAGTTACCAGCAGCTGAACTACGAGCAGTACTTC
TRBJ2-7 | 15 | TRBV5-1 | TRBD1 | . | CASSSRQGVFYEQYF | TGCGCCAGCAGCTCGCGACAGGGGGTGTTCTACGAGCAGTACTTC
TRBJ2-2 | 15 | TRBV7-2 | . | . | CASSINGGNTGELFF | TGTGCCAGCAGTATAAACGGGGGGAACACCGGGGAGCTGTTTTTT
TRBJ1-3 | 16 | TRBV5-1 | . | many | CASSLNGRGSGNTIYF | TGCGCCAGCAGCTTGAACGGCCGAGGCTCTGGAAACACCATATATTTT
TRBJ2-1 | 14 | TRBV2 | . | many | CASTETSSVNEQFF | TGTGCCAGCACGGAGACTAGTTCAGTCAATGAGCAGTTCTTC
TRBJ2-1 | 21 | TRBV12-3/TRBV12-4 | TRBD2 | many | CASSLGSGLAGRASPHNEQFF | TGTGCCAGCAGTTTGGGTTCCGGACTAGCGGGTCGAGCCAGCCCACACAATGAGCAGTTCTTC
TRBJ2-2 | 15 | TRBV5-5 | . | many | CASSLVRENTGELFF | TGTGCCAGCAGCTTGGTCAGGGAGAACACCGGGGAGCTGTTTTTT
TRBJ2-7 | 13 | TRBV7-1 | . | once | CASGSGLTYEQYF | TGTGCCAGCGGCTCCGGGCTGACCTACGAGCAGTACTTC
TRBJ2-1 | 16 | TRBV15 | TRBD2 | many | CATSRRTSGNYNEQFF | TGTGCCACCAGCAGACGGACTAGCGGTAACTACAATGAGCAGTTCTTC
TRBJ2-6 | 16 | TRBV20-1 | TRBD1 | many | CSARDRDRAGANVLTF | TGCAGTGCTAGAGATCGGGACAGGGCTGGGGCCAACGTCCTGACTTTC
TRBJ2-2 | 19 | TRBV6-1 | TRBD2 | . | CASRRLKRGRRDNTGELFF | TGTGCCAGCAGAAGGTTGAAGCGGGGACGGAGGGACAACACCGGGGAGCTGTTTTTT
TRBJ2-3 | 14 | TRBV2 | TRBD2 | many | CASTQRERSDTQYF | TGTGCCAGCACCCAGCGGGAGAGATCAGATACGCAGTATTTT
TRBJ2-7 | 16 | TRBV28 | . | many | CASSFLSRLNSYEQYF | TGTGCCAGCAGTTTCCTGTCTAGACTGAACTCCTACGAGCAGTACTTC
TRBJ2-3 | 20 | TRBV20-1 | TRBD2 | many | CSARVVGGVAVLTSTDTQYF | TGCAGTGCTAGGGTTGTGGGAGGGGTAGCGGTACTAACTAGCACAGATACGCAGTATTTT
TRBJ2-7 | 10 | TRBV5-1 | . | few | CASWVTEQYF | TGCGCCTCATGGGTAACGGAGCAGTACTTC
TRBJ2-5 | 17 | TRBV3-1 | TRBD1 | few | CASSQLEWTGWKETQYF | TGTGCCAGCAGCCAGTTGGAGTGGACAGGGTGGAAAGAGACCCAGTACTTC
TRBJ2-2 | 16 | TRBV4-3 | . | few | CASSQVRLINTGELFF | TGCGCCAGCAGCCAAGTCCGCCTGATAAACACCGGGGAGCTGTTTTTT
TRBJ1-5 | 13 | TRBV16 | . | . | CASSPQSYQPQHF | TGTGCCAGCAGCCCCCAGTCTTATCAGCCCCAGCATTTT
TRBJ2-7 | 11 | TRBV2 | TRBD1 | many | CASIGQAAQRF | TGTGCCAGCATTGGACAGGCCGCTCAGCGCTTC
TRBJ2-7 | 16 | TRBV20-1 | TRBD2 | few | CSARTVSKREGPEQYF | TGCAGTGCTAGAACCGTATCTAAGCGGGAGGGCCCCGAGCAGTACTTC
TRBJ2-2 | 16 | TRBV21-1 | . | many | CASTLSGRYFPGELFF | TGTGCCAGCACCCTTAGCGGGAGATACTTCCCCGGGGAGCTGTTTTTT
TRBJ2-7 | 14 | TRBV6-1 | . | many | CASRNLGDSYEQYF | TGTGCCAGCAGAAACCTCGGCGACTCCTACGAGCAGTACTTC
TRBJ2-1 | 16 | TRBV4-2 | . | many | CASSQSETISRGEQFF | TGTGCCAGCAGCCAAAGCGAGACTATTTCCAGGGGTGAGCAGTTCTTC
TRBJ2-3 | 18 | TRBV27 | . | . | CASSFRRSWHFGTDTQYF | TGTGCCAGCAGTTTCAGAAGGTCGTGGCACTTTGGCACAGATACGCAGTATTTT
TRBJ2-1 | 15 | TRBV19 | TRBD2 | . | CASSAGLAYYNEQFF | TGTGCCAGTAGCGCTGGACTAGCGTACTACAATGAGCAGTTCTTC
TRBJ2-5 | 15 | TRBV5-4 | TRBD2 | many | CASSLASGGGETQYF | TGTGCCAGCAGCTTAGCTAGCGGGGGAGGGGAGACCCAGTACTTC
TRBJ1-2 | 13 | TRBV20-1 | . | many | CSPRLGRIYGYTF | TGCAGTCCCCGCCTGGGACGGATCTATGGCTACACCTTC
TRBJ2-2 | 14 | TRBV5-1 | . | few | CASSSRTGGGELFF | TGCGCCAGCAGCTCCCGGACAGGAGGGGGGGAGCTGTTTTTT
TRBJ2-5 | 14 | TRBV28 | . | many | CASSSPGRQETQYF | TGTGCCAGCAGCTCCCCGGGACGGCAAGAGACCCAGTACTTC